Below are 30 T cell receptor beta chains sequenced from a single sample in a study of T-cell reconstitution after alpha-beta-depleted transplantation in children. Unique molecular identifiers were built into the TCRbeta library. TCRdb reprocessed the PCR reads via MiXCR and lists one record per CDR3 protein. Altogether over 300,000 distinct CDR3 sequences are present, over 9% being singletons, with the ten largest covering 2% to 3%. Material: PBMCs from the stem cell graft donor, obtained from the stem cell graft. Every receptor here comes from a human donor who donated a stem cell graft to a child with acute lymphoblastic leukemia.

This sequence joins TRBV6-2 or TRBV6-3 and TRBJ2-7; D is perhaps TRBD2 (5 bases). CDR3 length: 11 residues. Per germline, CDR1 MNHEY and CDR2 SVGEGT. With 9 bases removed from V and 2 bases from J, the gap between germline ends came to 8 bases. For the CDR3, the DNA is TGTGCCAGTGGGAGTACCTACGAGCAGTACTTC. Protein sequence: CASGSTYEQYF.

This clonotype was observed a few times. The chain links TRBV20-1 to TRBJ1-2, with D uncertain. V lost 3 bases, J lost 2 bases, and 13 bases lay in between. Per the germline V gene, CDR1 is DFQATT and CDR2 is SNEGSKA (reference sequence). The CDR3 consists of 14 residues. In DNA form, the CDR3 reads TGCAGTGCTAGCGAGCAGGCCCTGAACTATGGCTACACCTTC. Translated: CSASEQALNYGYTF.

This clonotype showed up just a few times. CDR3 region: CASSVWAAYMNTEAFF. For the CDR3, the DNA is TGTGCCAGCAGCGTTTGGGCAGCCTACATGAACACTGAAGCTTTCTTT. The rearrangement joins TRBV7-9 to TRBJ1-1; no firm D call. The CDR3 is 16 amino acids. Germline V gives CDR1 SEHNR, CDR2 FQNEAQ (reference sequence). Deletions cut 5 bases from V and 0 bases from J, with 16 bases between.

The V and J genes are TRBV6-6 and TRBJ2-1, with D unclear. The CDR3 loop spans 11 amino acids. Trimming took 8 bases from V and 6 from J, leaving 8 bases between them. Germline assignment: CDR1 MNHNY and CDR2 SVGAGI (reference sequence). The CDR3 sequence: CASYSLNEQFF. The CDR3 nucleotides read TGTGCCAGCTACAGCCTCAATGAGCAGTTCTTC.

The J gene is TRBJ1-2, the V gene TRBV29-1, with 12 bases that match TRBD1. Germline-derived CDR1 and CDR2 are SQVTM and ANQGSEA. This CDR3 has 13 amino acids. J gave up 8 bases and V 8 bases, and 9 bases lay outside the gene matches. The CDR3 bases are TGCAGCTCCGACCGGGACAGGGGGCACGGCTACACCTTC. This translates into CSSDRDRGHGYTF.

This sequence joins TRBV29-1 and TRBJ2-3; D is unclear. The J call could be wrong; TRBJ1-5 is a better fit for the DNA end. The CDR3 totals 13 residues. Germline CDR1 SQVTM, CDR2 ANQGSEA. CDR3 in amino acids: CSVERQSTDTQHF. CDR3 in DNA: TGCAGCGTTGAGAGGCAGTCCACAGATACGCAGCATTTT.

This clonotype was seen a few times. The chain has TRBV28 and TRBJ2-7; D ambiguous. The V and J ends lost 7 bases and 2 bases respectively, with 12 bases between them. The CDR3 sequence is 13 residues long. Germline lookup yields CDR1 MDHEN and CDR2 SYDVKM. CDR3 bases: TGTGCCAGCACCCCCCCCGGAGCCTACGAGCAGTACTTC. The encoded protein is CASTPPGAYEQYF.

Points on this clonotype: One junction end does not reproduce the germline sequence, and a read error may be involved. The chain is built from TRBV7-2 and TRBJ2-3; TRBD2 matches 10 bases. This CDR3 comprises 18 residues. Per germline, CDR1 SGHTA and CDR2 FQGNSA. The CDR3 region has the DNA TGTGCCAGCAGCGTAGCCCCACGGACTAGCGGTAGCCCAGATACGCAGTATTTT. Protein sequence: CASSVAPRTSGSPDTQYF.

This clonotype was recorded a few times. This sequence joins TRBV4-1 and TRBJ2-3; TRBD2 matches 10 bases. The V segment lost 2 bases and the J segment 3 bases; nucleotides outside the gene matches: 14. Germline values: CDR1 MGHRA, CDR2 YSYEKL. The CDR3 is 19 residues long. CDR3 region: CASSQPATSRTSGTDTQYF. The CDR3 DNA reads TGCGCCAGCAGCCAACCGGCCACTTCAAGGACTAGCGGAACAGATACGCAGTATTTT.

The rearrangement links TRBV7-9 to TRBJ2-1; 9 bases fit TRBD2. Trimming cost V 1 base and J 12 bases; bases outside gene matches: 4. Germline loops: CDR1 SEHNR, CDR2 FQNEAQ (reference sequence). The CDR3 runs to 13 residues. The CDR3 DNA follows: TGTGCCAGCAGCTTAGAGAGGGGACTAGCGCAGTTCTTC. It codes for CASSLERGLAQFF.

This clonotype has only a few counts. This chain links TRBV7-2 with TRBJ2-1; 8 bases agree with TRBD2. This CDR3 has 15 residues. V dropped 7 bases and J dropped 1; count of bases not matched to a gene: 6. CDR1 and CDR2 from the germline V gene are SGHTA and FQGNSA. CDR3 sequence: CASTSSGSSYNEQFF. CDR3 DNA sequence: TGTGCCAGCACCTCAAGCGGGAGTTCCTACAATGAGCAGTTCTTC. Full variable domain (remainder filled in from reference TRBV7-2 and TRBJ2-1): GAGVSQSPSNKVTEKGKDVELRCDPISGHTALYWYRQSLGQGLEFLIYFQGNSAPDKSGLPSDRFSAERTGGSVSTLTIQRTQQEDSAVYLCASTSSGSSYNEQFFGPGTRLTVL.

V and J are TRBV12-3 or TRBV12-4 and TRBJ1-1; possibly TRBD1 for D (5 bases). V was trimmed by 6 bases and J by 5 bases, leaving 19 bases between them. This CDR3 is 15 amino acids long. CDR3 sequence (DNA): TGTGCCAGCAGCCTATTGGGGGGGACGAGTACTGAAGCTTTCTTT. This sequence encodes CASSLLGGTSTEAFF.

This clonotype was observed a handful of times. The chain carries TRBV4-1 and TRBJ1-5, with TRBD1 identical over 11 bases. The CDR3 is made up of 17 amino acids. The V and J ends lost 3 bases and 7 bases, in that order; junction bases with no gene match: 11. In germline, CDR1 is MGHRA, CDR2 YSYEKL. The CDR3 bases are TGCGCCAGCAGCCACCGGGACAGGGGGGGAATCGACCAGCCCCAGCATTTT. Translation: CASSHRDRGGIDQPQHF.

The V gene is TRBV5-1, the J gene TRBJ1-1; D is unclear. The V gene's germline CDR1 is SGHRS and CDR2 YFSETQ. CDR3 length equals 16 residues. V was cut by 9 bases and J by 1 base, with 22 bases left in between. The CDR3 reads CATRPGTLKPNTEAFF. The CDR3 coding sequence is TGCGCCACCCGGCCAGGTACCTTAAAGCCGAACACTGAAGCTTTCTTT. The full variable domain, completed using reference TRBV5-1 and TRBJ1-1, is KAGVTQTPRYLIKTRGQQVTLSCSPISGHRSVSWYQQTPGQGLQFLFEYFSETQRNKGNFPGRFSGRQFSNSRSEMNVSTLELGDSALYLCATRPGTLKPNTEAFFGQGTRLTVV.

The gene calls are TRBV11-2 and TRBJ2-1, with D perhaps matching TRBD2 (6 bases). Germline V gene data show CDR1 as SGHAT and CDR2 as FQNNGV. CDR3 length equals 20 residues. V lost 4 bases and J lost 4, with 29 bases in between. This CDR3 is CASSSRTRSSAPGRYNEQFF. CDR3 nucleotides: TGTGCCAGCAGCTCCCGCACTAGATCCTCAGCCCCAGGGAGGTACAATGAGCAGTTCTTC.

This rearrangement joins TRBV4-1 to TRBJ2-1; TRBD2 aligns across 8 bases. From germline, CDR1 is MGHRA and CDR2 YSYEKL. The CDR3 covers 17 residues. Trimming removed 0 bases from V and 5 bases from J; junction bases left unmatched: 9. The CDR3 DNA sequence: TGCGCCAGCAGCCAAGAGCCGACGGGAGGGTGGGACAATGAGCAGTTCTTC. This encodes CASSQEPTGGWDNEQFF.

This clonotype was picked up a small number of times. The V gene is TRBV5-1, the J gene TRBJ2-7; D ambiguous. V shed 0 bases and J shed 3 bases, with 7 bases lying between them. CDR3 length: 13 amino acids. CDR1 is SGHRS and CDR2 is YFSETQ in the germline V gene. The CDR3 here is CASSLGAIYEQYF. The CDR3 nucleotides read TGCGCCAGCAGCTTGGGGGCCATCTACGAGCAGTACTTC.

This chain joins TRBV5-6 and TRBJ2-7, with D possibly TRBD1 on 5 matching bases. There are 15 residues in the CDR3. Germline values: CDR1 SGHDT, CDR2 YYEEEE. V lost 0 bases and J lost 4, with 14 bases in between. The CDR3 spells CASSLVRGLGYEQYF. In DNA form, the CDR3 reads TGTGCCAGCAGCTTGGTTAGGGGCCTAGGGTACGAGCAGTACTTC.

This clonotype was detected a few times. CDR3 in DNA: TGTGCCAGCAGTTTATTAGTCTCCACAGATACGCAGTATTTT. Translation gives CASSLLVSTDTQYF. V is TRBV27 and J is TRBJ2-3; D is uncertain. The germline V gene encodes CDR1 MNHEY and CDR2 SMNVEV (reference sequence). This CDR3 spans 14 amino acids. The V end lost 1 base, the J end lost 2 bases, and 7 bases lay between the germline ends.

V and J are TRBV27 and TRBJ2-2; the match to TRBD1 covers 11 bases. The V gene's germline CDR1 is MNHEY and CDR2 SMNVEV (reference sequence). V gave up 5 bases and J gave up 6 bases; unmatched junction bases: 8. This CDR3 is 16 amino acids long. CDR3 loop: CASSPRTGGAPGELFF. The DNA of the CDR3 is TGTGCCAGCAGTCCCAGGACAGGGGGCGCTCCCGGGGAGCTGTTTTTT.

This chain joins TRBV7-2 and TRBJ2-7; D remains ambiguous. The CDR3 covers 12 residues. Deletions cut 5 bases from V and 7 bases from J, with 12 bases between. CDR1 is SGHTA, CDR2 FQGNSA, per germline. CDR3 residues: CASSLSSTEQYF. The CDR3 region has the DNA TGTGCCAGCAGCCTCTCCTCTACGGAGCAGTACTTC.

At least ten counts were recorded for this clonotype. The chain combines TRBV3-1 with TRBJ2-1, with a weak D call TRBD2 (5 bases). This CDR3 spans 15 amino acids. Germline CDR1 LGHDT, CDR2 YNNKEL (reference sequence). Trimming removed 1 base at V and 2 bases at J, with 9 bases between. DNA of the CDR3: TGTGCCAGCAGCCAAGCCCGACTAACCTACAATGAGCAGTTCTTC. It specifies CASSQARLTYNEQFF.

This sequence joins TRBV2 and TRBJ1-1; a possible D gene is TRBD1 (5 bases). The CDR3 is made up of 13 amino acids. CDR1 is SNHLY, CDR2 FYNNEI, per germline. Trimming stripped 7 bases from V and 5 bases from J, with 14 bases between. Here the CDR3 DNA reads TGTGCCAGCAAGATGGAGGGGCTGACTGAAGCTTTCTTT. Translated: CASKMEGLTEAFF. Filled out from reference TRBV2 and TRBJ1-1, the complete variable domain reads EPEVTQTPSHQVTQMGQEVILRCVPISNHLYFYWYRQILGQKVEFLVSFYNNEISEKSEIFDDQFSVERPDGSNFTLKIRSTKLEDSAMYFCASKMEGLTEAFFGQGTRLTVV.

J is TRBJ2-7 and V is TRBV4-1; 7 bases are shared with TRBD1. Germline lookup yields CDR1 MGHRA and CDR2 YSYEKL. With 3 bases clipped from V and 6 bases from J, the junction kept 5 bases outside the gene matches. The CDR3 is 13 amino acids. Here the CDR3 DNA reads TGCGCCAGCAGCCAGGTCACAGGGGTCGAGCAGTACTTC. Amino acids: CASSQVTGVEQYF.

This clonotype has a handful of counts. This rearrangement joins TRBV20-1 to TRBJ2-1, with unresolved D. This CDR3 has 13 residues. Trimming stripped 3 bases from V and 2 bases from J, with 8 bases between. Germline values: CDR1 DFQATT, CDR2 SNEGSKA (reference sequence). The CDR3 nucleotides are TGCAGTGCTAGTAAACTAACCTACAATGAGCAGTTCTTC. Protein: CSASKLTYNEQFF.

Concerning this clonotype: It is likely a read error, because the conserved phenylalanine at the end of the CDR3 is missing. This chain joins TRBV7-9 and TRBJ2-1; D uncertain. CDR1 is SEHNR, CDR2 FQNEAQ, per germline (reference sequence). V lost 0 bases and J 6 bases, leaving 0 bases between the germline ends. The CDR3 consists of 11 residues. Here the CDR3 reads CASSLANEQFL. DNA for the CDR3: TGTGCCAGCAGCTTAGCCAATGAGCAGTTCCTC.

There are a few counts of this clonotype. This chain joins TRBV29-1 and TRBJ2-3; perhaps TRBD2 as D (6 bases). Trimming took off 4 bases at V and 3 bases at J, with 14 bases between the two ends. Germline V gene sequence: CDR1 SQVTM, CDR2 ANQGSEA. The CDR3 length is 14 residues. The CDR3 nucleotides read TGCAGCGTTGTACCGGGAGTTTTAACAGATACGCAGTATTTT. Translating it yields CSVVPGVLTDTQYF.

V gene TRBV6-6 combines with J gene TRBJ2-7; D is ambiguous. Trimming left V 8 bases short and J 2 bases short, with 4 bases between. The germline V gene has CDR1 MNHNY and CDR2 SVGAGI (reference sequence). The CDR3 spans 10 residues. CDR3 DNA sequence: TGTGCCAGCGGAGCCTACGAGCAGTACTTC. Translating it yields CASGAYEQYF.

This clonotype has more than one count but fewer than ten. The chain carries TRBV5-1 and TRBJ1-1, with D uncertain. The CDR3 loop spans 13 amino acids. The V end lost 1 base, the J end lost 11 bases, and 15 bases lay between the germline ends. The germline V gene encodes CDR1 SGHRS and CDR2 YFSETQ. This chain's CDR3 is CASSLLWEGGAFF. The DNA of the CDR3 is TGCGCCAGCAGCTTGTTGTGGGAGGGAGGGGCTTTCTTT.

This clonotype was recorded a few times. The chain employs TRBV19 and TRBJ2-7, with 7 bases fitting TRBD1. Per germline, CDR1 LNHDA and CDR2 SQIVND (reference sequence). CDR3 length: 13 residues. With 9 bases clipped from V and 4 bases from J, the junction kept 9 bases outside the gene matches. The CDR3 sequence: CASSWGQTYEQYF. The CDR3 DNA sequence: TGTGCCAGCTCCTGGGGACAGACTTACGAGCAGTACTTC.